Below, 30 T cell receptor beta chains from the same sample are listed, as sequenced in a study of CXCR3-negative and CXCR3-positive naive CD8 T cells. UMI-labeled 5' RACE TRB cDNA libraries were prepared from the cells. TCRdb re-called the 5' RACE reads and shows each CDR3 protein once, DNA omitted. Its table records 75,000 or so distinct CDR3 sequences. The sequenced sample consisted of naive CXCR3- CD8+ T cells from blood. Documented subset: CD45RO-CCR7+CD27+CD95- naive CD8+ T cells lacking CXCR3 (TNR3-). These receptors were taken from a human donor in good health. Some clones in this sample may be carry-over from other donors' samples.

The V and J genes are TRBV5-1 and TRBJ2-7; TCRdb lists TRBD1, though no DNA is available to test this call. The germline CDR1 and CDR2 sequences are SGHRS and YFSETQ. The CDR3 sequence is 14 residues long. CDR3: CASSGQDRSYEQYF.

The V call is TRBV25-1, the J call TRBJ2-7; TCRdb's assignment of TRBD2 cannot be checked, as there is no DNA. Germline V lookup: CDR1 MGHDK, CDR2 SYGVNS. The CDR3 covers 15 residues. The CDR3 loop reads CASSISGSSSYEQYF.

CDR3 sequence reads: CASSLVGQDLSGYTF. The chain links TRBV11-2 to TRBJ1-2; TCRdb reports TRBD1, a call that lacks DNA to check it against. The CDR3 is 15 amino acids. Germline CDR1 is SGHAT and CDR2 is FQNNGV.

CDR3 region: CASSLAPLAGGLYNEQFF. V usage is TRBV7-2 and J usage is TRBJ2-1; absent DNA, TCRdb's TRBD2 call cannot be checked. The CDR3 has 18 residues. Per the germline V gene, CDR1 is SGHTA and CDR2 is FQGNSA.

The chain carries TRBV2 and TRBJ2-5; as DNA is missing, the TRBD2 call by TCRdb cannot be tested. Germline lookup yields CDR1 SNHLY and CDR2 FYNNEI. The CDR3 is made up of 16 amino acids. The chain's CDR3 is CASSDPTRQSQETQYF.

The J gene is TRBJ2-1, the V gene TRBV29-1; TCRdb gives TRBD2 as the D gene, but with no DNA this cannot be confirmed. The length of the CDR3 is 14 residues. The germline CDR1 and CDR2 sequences are SQVTM and ANQGSEA. The CDR3: CSAGIEDSYNEQFF.

V and J are TRBV3-1 and TRBJ2-2; TCRdb's D call, TRBD1, is unchecked because there is no DNA. The germline CDR1 and CDR2 sequences are LGHDT and YNNKEL (reference sequence). The CDR3 has 14 amino acids. The CDR3 protein is CASTGGPNTGELFF.

The chain couples TRBV23-1 to TRBJ2-7; there is no DNA to check the TCRdb D call of TRBD1. TRBV23-1 is an ORF, with its function uncertain. The length of the CDR3 is 14 residues. Here the CDR3 reads CARGQEDESYEQYF.

The rearrangement uses TRBV2 and TRBJ1-1; TCRdb picks TRBD1, but there is no DNA to check that call. The CDR3 covers 18 residues. Germline values: CDR1 SNHLY, CDR2 FYNNEI. The CDR3: CASSELIQGFGLNTEAFF.

V gene TRBV20-1 combines with J gene TRBJ2-2; TCRdb designates TRBD2, a call that cannot be tested without DNA. The CDR3 covers 18 residues. Germline V gene sequence: CDR1 DFQATT, CDR2 SNEGSKA (reference sequence). This CDR3 reads CSARLAGAIREDTGELFF.

V and J are TRBV11-2 and TRBJ2-1; lacking DNA, the TRBD2 call made by TCRdb goes unchecked. The length of the CDR3 is 17 residues. The germline gives CDR1 SGHAT, CDR2 FQNNGV. The CDR3 sequence is CASSLEGAWSSYNEQFF.

The CDR3 loop is CATEPDFGGGTDTQYF. The chain employs TRBV28 and TRBJ2-3; TCRdb outputs TRBD2, but without DNA this stays unchecked. The CDR3 length is 16 residues. Germline-derived CDR1 and CDR2 are MDHEN and SYDVKM.

This chain joins TRBV9 and TRBJ2-1; as DNA is missing, the TRBD1 call by TCRdb cannot be tested. Germline assignment: CDR1 SGDLS and CDR2 YYNGEE. There are 15 residues in the CDR3. This CDR3 reads CASSVGQGIYNEQFF. The whole variable domain, filled in from reference TRBV9 and TRBJ2-1, reads DSGVTQTPKHLITATGQRVTLRCSPRSGDLSVYWYQQSLDQGLQFLIQYYNGEERAKGNILERFSAQQFPDLHSELNLSSLELGDSALYFCASSVGQGIYNEQFFGPGTRLTVL.

The chain combines TRBV12-3 or TRBV12-4 with TRBJ2-7; TCRdb's D call of TRBD1 is untestable without DNA. The CDR3 totals 12 residues. CDR3 sequence reads: CASSSNRNEQYF.

The V and J genes are TRBV5-6 and TRBJ1-1. CDR1 and CDR2 from the germline V gene are SGHDT and YYEEEE. The CDR3 extends over 12 amino acids. This CDR3 reads CASSLGRLEAFF.

The chain combines TRBV4-1 with TRBJ2-4; with no DNA, the TCRdb D assignment of TRBD2 cannot be verified. CDR3 size: 21 residues. Germline loops: CDR1 MGHRA, CDR2 YSYEKL. This CDR3 reads CASSHPGPTSGGSLAKNIQYF.

V usage is TRBV5-5 and J usage is TRBJ2-7. This CDR3 has 14 residues. Germline CDR1 and CDR2: SGHKS and YYEKEE (reference sequence). CDR3 sequence reads: CASSLARGRYEQYF.

This chain connects TRBV12-3 or TRBV12-4 to TRBJ2-7; TCRdb calls TRBD2, which cannot be checked without DNA. CDR3 size: 13 residues. CDR3 in amino acids: CASSAGGRDEQYF.

CDR3 residues: CAIRGQGNYEQYF. The genes are TRBV10-3 and TRBJ2-7; TCRdb's D call, TRBD1, is unchecked because there is no DNA. The CDR3 covers 13 residues. Germline assignment: CDR1 ENHRY and CDR2 SYGVKD.

This rearrangement joins TRBV7-9 to TRBJ1-2; TCRdb's D gene call, TRBD1, goes unchecked for lack of DNA. CDR3 length: 15 amino acids. Germline CDR1 SEHNR, CDR2 FQNEAQ (reference sequence). The CDR3 here is CASSPHPGVGYGYTF.

V is TRBV7-2 and J is TRBJ1-5; absent DNA, TCRdb's TRBD1 call cannot be checked. The germline V gene has CDR1 SGHTA and CDR2 FQGNSA. This CDR3 is built from 16 residues. The CDR3 region is CASSPGGGGINQPQHF. The complete variable domain, with remaining parts taken from reference TRBV7-2 and TRBJ1-5, reads GAGVSQSPSNKVTEKGKDVELRCDPISGHTALYWYRQSLGQGLEFLIYFQGNSAPDKSGLPSDRFSAERTGGSVSTLTIQRTQQEDSAVYLCASSPGGGGINQPQHFGDGTRLSIL.

The V call is TRBV9, the J call TRBJ2-1; there is no DNA to check the TCRdb D call of TRBD2. Germline CDR1 is SGDLS and CDR2 is YYNGEE. The CDR3 loop spans 18 amino acids. CDR3: CASSVVGLAETPADEQFF.

The chain couples TRBV7-3 to TRBJ1-1; TCRdb reports TRBD1, a call that lacks DNA to check it against. The V gene's germline CDR1 is SGHTA and CDR2 FQGTGA. The CDR3 is made up of 17 amino acids. The CDR3 loop reads CACSLSRGPRRNTEAFF. Filled out from reference TRBV7-3 and TRBJ1-1, the complete variable domain reads GAGVSQTPSNKVTEKGKYVELRCDPISGHTALYWYRQSLGQGPEFLIYFQGTGAADDSGLPNDRFFAVRPEGSVSTLKIQRTERGDSAVYLCACSLSRGPRRNTEAFFGQGTRLTVV.

V is TRBV7-9 and J is TRBJ2-7. Germline CDR1 SEHNR, CDR2 FQNEAQ (reference sequence). The CDR3 loop spans 14 amino acids. CDR3 protein: CASSPDPPLHEQYF.

The chain couples TRBV4-2 to TRBJ2-7. The CDR3 contains 18 residues. CDR1 and CDR2 (germline): LGHNA, YNFKEQ. The CDR3 reads CASSQDLVSGQVIKEQYF.

This chain uses TRBV27 with TRBJ2-5; TCRdb lists TRBD1, though no DNA is available to test this call. The germline V gene has CDR1 MNHEY and CDR2 SMNVEV (reference sequence). This CDR3 spans 15 amino acids. The CDR3 reads CASSWGGTEQETQYF.

The J gene is TRBJ1-1, the V gene TRBV10-3. The germline V gene encodes CDR1 ENHRY and CDR2 SYGVKD. This CDR3 has 11 amino acids. This CDR3 is CAISESTEAFF.

J is TRBJ2-2 and V is TRBV28; the TCRdb call, TRBD1, lacks DNA for checking. Germline V gene lookup returns CDR1 MDHEN and CDR2 SYDVKM. This CDR3 contains 18 residues. CDR3 amino acids: CASSPPYIGGANTGELFF.

The gene calls are TRBV2 and TRBJ2-7; lacking DNA, the TRBD1 call made by TCRdb goes unchecked. This CDR3 is 15 amino acids long. Per germline, CDR1 SNHLY and CDR2 FYNNEI. Here the CDR3 reads CASLPSGQVPYEQYF.

V gene TRBV6-5 combines with J gene TRBJ2-1. In germline, CDR1 is MNHEY, CDR2 SVGAGI. The CDR3 runs 16 residues. The CDR3 sequence is CASSYSVGYGYNEQFF.